A selection of T cell receptor beta chains follows, all from one sample in a study of siplizumab effects on memory and regulatory T cells. Data came from immunoSEQ multiplex PCR; TCRdb stores just in-frame clones and leaves some out. The profile shows some 120,000 clones, about 95% of them singletons. Material for sequencing was non-Treg CD4+ T cells sorted from blood. The receptors were sampled from a human donor in good health. CDR3s include the opening cysteine and the closing phenylalanine or tryptophan. A D gene is named only where the DNA matches it firmly. Part of the rows lack a size; the others show once, few, many or a class for expanded clones.

v_call	cdr3_length	j_call	d_call	clone_size	cdr3_nt	cdr3_aa
TRBV12-5	16	TRBJ2-5	TRBD2	-	TGTGCTAGTGGTTTGGGACTAGCGGGGGGCCAAGAGACCCAGTACTTC	CASGLGLAGGQETQYF
TRBV7-8	12	TRBJ1-2	-	-	TGTGCCAGCAGCTTAGAGGCTAGTGGCTACACCTTC	CASSLEASGYTF
TRBV10-3	14	TRBJ2-7	TRBD1	-	TGTGCCATCAGGGGGGACAGGGAGGCCTACGAGCAGTACTTC	CAIRGDREAYEQYF
TRBV7-9	17	TRBJ2-2	-	-	TGTGCCAGCAGCTTTTTGCGGGCCGGCGCGAACACCGGGGAGCTGTTTTTT	CASSFLRAGANTGELFF
TRBV19	14	TRBJ1-5	-	-	TGTGCCAGTGGCAGGGAGTATAGCAATCAGCCCCAGCATTTT	CASGREYSNQPQHF
TRBV18	15	TRBJ2-1	TRBD2	-	TGTGCCAGCTCACCAGGCGGGAGCTCCTACAATGAGCAGTTCTTC	CASSPGGSSYNEQFF
TRBV7-9	13	TRBJ1-1	-	few	TGTGCCAGCAGCTTTGAGGGGTACACTGAAGCTTTCTTT	CASSFEGYTEAFF
TRBV19	14	TRBJ1-3	TRBD1	-	TGTGCCGCTGGACAGGGGGCTTTCGGAAACACCATATATTTT	CAAGQGAFGNTIYF
TRBV27	15	TRBJ1-2	TRBD1	-	TGTGCCAGCAGTTTTCAGGGACAGGGAACCTATGGCTACACCTTC	CASSFQGQGTYGYTF
TRBV18	14	TRBJ2-1	-	-	TGTGCCAGCTCACCAGTCGGGAGTGGATATGAGCAGTTCTTC	CASSPVGSGYEQFF
TRBV27	14	TRBJ2-2	TRBD2	-	TGTGCCAGCAGACGAATTAGCGGGGGCGGGGAGCTGTTTTTT	CASRRISGGGELFF
TRBV18	13	TRBJ1-1	-	-	TGTGCCAGCTCACCAAGGTTGAACACTGAAGCTTTCTTT	CASSPRLNTEAFF
TRBV2	13	TRBJ2-3	-	-	TGTGCCAGCAGTGTTGGAGGGACAGATACGCAGTATTTT	CASSVGGTDTQYF
TRBV28	14	TRBJ1-2	-	-	TGTGCCAGCAGGGGGGCAGTGACCGGTTATGGCTACACCTTC	CASRGAVTGYGYTF
TRBV2	18	TRBJ2-3	TRBD2	-	TGTGCCAGCAGTGAAGGGGGGTTGGGACTAGCGGGGCCAGATACGCAGTATTTT	CASSEGGLGLAGPDTQYF
TRBV14	13	TRBJ1-2	-	-	TGTGCCAGCAGCCACAGGGGCAACTATGGCTACACCTTC	CASSHRGNYGYTF
TRBV4-2	15	TRBJ1-5	-	-	TGTGCCAGCAGCCAAGTTGGGGAGGGCCATCAGCCCCAGCATTTT	CASSQVGEGHQPQHF
TRBV4-2	16	TRBJ1-5	-	-	TGTGCCAGCAGCCCCGAGGGAGGGCTAGGCAATCAGCCCCAGCATTTT	CASSPEGGLGNQPQHF
TRBV6-6	12	TRBJ1-1	-	-	TGTGCCAGCAGTCCCGTCCGGACTGAAGCTTTCTTT	CASSPVRTEAFF
TRBV14	14	TRBJ1-1	-	-	TGTGCCAGCCGGGCAGCTGGGGGGGGCACTGAAGCTTTCTTT	CASRAAGGGTEAFF
TRBV21-1	19	TRBJ2-2	-	-	TGTGCCAGCAGCCCGCTACCGTGTAGCGGGGGGGCTGGGACCGGGGAGCTGTTTTTT	CASSPLPCSGGAGTGELFF
TRBV7-9	16	TRBJ1-2	-	-	TGTGCCAGCAGCTTAGCGAAGGGACCGACGAACTATGGCTACACCTTC	CASSLAKGPTNYGYTF
TRBV10-3	12	TRBJ2-1	TRBD2	-	TGTGCCATTACTAGCGGGGGCGATGAGCAGTTCTTC	CAITSGGDEQFF